Listed below are T cell receptor beta chains from one sample, sequenced in a study of OX40 agonist ivuxolimab in advanced cancers. Clones were read by immunoSEQ multiplex PCR, and TCRdb kept only the in-frame ones, dropping some. The sample contains 100,000 or so clones, around 90% of which appear only once. The sequencing here drew on CD4+ or CD8+ T cells sorted from blood, taken in a trial of the OX40 agonist ivuxolimab. The source is an adult with an advanced solid tumor such as melanoma, head and neck, liver or kidney cancer. Both conserved end residues are part of each CDR3. Fields, in order: clone size, D gene, J gene, CDR3 length, V gene, CDR3 DNA, CDR3 protein. A D gene is named only where the DNA matches it firmly. Rows may omit the clone size; those that give it use once, few, many or a size class.

>-|-|TRBJ1-2|12|TRBV5-1
TGCGCCAGCAGCTCCGGGGGGGATGGCTACACCTTC
CASSSGGDGYTF
>once|-|TRBJ1-5|14|TRBV28
TGTGCCAGCAGTTTTGGGATGTGGGACACGGACCAGCATTTT
CASSFGMWDTDQHF
>-|-|TRBJ2-7|13|TRBV7-6
TGTGCCAGCAGCCACCACGGGGCCTACGAGCAGTACTTC
CASSHHGAYEQYF
>few|-|TRBJ2-7|13|TRBV2
TGTGCCAGCAGTGATACGGCTGGCTACGAGCAGTACTTC
CASSDTAGYEQYF
>-|-|TRBJ1-1|12|TRBV5-8
TGTGCCAGCGACAGAGTGAACACTGAAGCTTTCTTT
CASDRVNTEAFF
>once|TRBD1|TRBJ2-1|15|TRBV13
TGTGCCAGCAGCTATGGACAGGGGGGCAACGATGAGCAGTTCTTC
CASSYGQGGNDEQFF
>-|-|TRBJ2-7|10|TRBV6-1
TGTGCCAGCAAAACCTACGAGCAGTACTTC
CASKTYEQYF
>-|-|TRBJ2-1|13|TRBV30
TGTGCCTGGAGTGTATTGGGGGGCAATGAGCAGTTCTTC
CAWSVLGGNEQFF
>-|-|TRBJ1-1|21|TRBV21-1
TGTGCCAGCAGCAAAGTCGGTCTGGGGCACGGTTGGGACGTATTGGACACTGAAGCTTTCTTT
CASSKVGLGHGWDVLDTEAFF
>-|-|TRBJ1-2|12|TRBV5-1
TGCGCCAGCAGCTTGGGAGACTATGGCTACACCTTC
CASSLGDYGYTF
>-|-|TRBJ2-4|16|TRBV7-8
TGTGCCAGCAGCGGAACGAACCGGGACGCCAAAAACATTCAGTACTTC
CASSGTNRDAKNIQYF
>-|TRBD1|TRBJ1-2|13|TRBV29-1
TGCAGCGGCTCCGGGACAGGGGCTGAGGGCTACACCTTC
CSGSGTGAEGYTF
>-|TRBD1|TRBJ1-2|12|TRBV9
TGTGCCAGCAGCGGACAGGGTCGTGGCTACACCTTC
CASSGQGRGYTF
>-|-|TRBJ2-7|13|TRBV6-1
TGTGCCAGCAGGGGGACTGATCTGAACGAGCAGTACTTC
CASRGTDLNEQYF
>-|-|TRBJ1-5|14|TRBV23-1
TGCGCCAGCAGTCAATCTGGTAGGTTCCAGCCCCAGCATTTT
CASSQSGRFQPQHF
>once|-|TRBJ1-5|15|TRBV19
TGTGCCAGTAGTATAGTGGGGGGGAGCAATCAGCCCCAGCATTTT
CASSIVGGSNQPQHF
>-|-|TRBJ2-2|16|TRBV9
TGTGCCAGCAGCGCCGAAGTCCGGGGGCACACCGGGGAGCTGTTTTTT
CASSAEVRGHTGELFF
>-|-|TRBJ1-2|12|TRBV13
TGTGCCAGCGGCCAGGGAGCGGATGGCTACACCTTC
CASGQGADGYTF
>-|-|TRBJ2-1|16|TRBV4-1
TGCGCCAGCAGCCAAGTAGGAAAACTAGAGGACAATGAGCAGTTCTTC
CASSQVGKLEDNEQFF
>-|TRBD1|TRBJ1-1|17|TRBV4-3
TGCGCCAGCAGCCCCTATGGACAGGGGGGGTGGGACACTGAAGCTTTCTTT
CASSPYGQGGWDTEAFF
>once|TRBD1|TRBJ2-3|16|TRBV5-6
TGTGCCAGCAGCTTGGTAACAGGGGGCGCGACAGATACGCAGTATTTT
CASSLVTGGATDTQYF
>-|TRBD1|TRBJ1-1|12|TRBV28
TGTGCCAGCAGTCGGGACAGAGCTGAAGCTTTCTTT
CASSRDRAEAFF
>-|TRBD1|TRBJ2-2|14|TRBV5-1
TGCGCCAGCAGCTTGGGGACAGGGGCCGGGGAGCTGTTTTTT
CASSLGTGAGELFF
>-|TRBD1|TRBJ1-2|14|TRBV5-6
TGTGCCAGCAGCTTGGGAGGGACAGGGGCCAGCAGGACCTTC
CASSLGGTGASRTF
>-|-|TRBJ2-3|12|TRBV7-9
TGTGCCGGGGGCGGGAACACAGATACGCAGTATTTT
CAGGGNTDTQYF
>-|-|TRBJ2-5|11|TRBV6-1
TGTGCCAGCAGTGTGCAGGAGACCCAGTACTTC
CASSVQETQYF